A selection of T cell receptor beta chains follows, all from one sample in a study of OX40 agonist ivuxolimab in advanced cancers. Some clones are missing from TCRdb's copy, which holds only in-frame ones; the method was immunoSEQ multiplex PCR. The sample contains around 69,000 clones, roughly nine tenths of which appear only once. This sample comprised CD4+ or CD8+ T cells sorted from blood, obtained in a trial of the OX40 agonist ivuxolimab. Receptors originate from an adult with an advanced solid tumor such as melanoma, head and neck, liver or kidney cancer. CDR3s include the opening cysteine and the closing phenylalanine or tryptophan. The order of the fields is clone size, V gene, J gene, D gene, CDR3 protein, CDR3 DNA. A D gene is named only where the DNA matches it firmly. The size entry is marked missing in some rows and otherwise reads once, few, many or a size class.

size: .
V: TRBV30
J: TRBJ2-7
D: TRBD1
CDR3: CAWSLTGGQDEQYF
DNA: TGTGCCTGGTCACTTACAGGGGGACAGGACGAGCAGTACTTC

size: .
V: TRBV28
J: TRBJ2-7
D: TRBD2
CDR3: CASSPSGRLDEQYF
DNA: TGTGCCAGCAGTCCTAGCGGGAGGTTAGACGAGCAGTACTTC

size: .
V: TRBV5-1
J: TRBJ2-5
D: TRBD2
CDR3: CASSLGTSGAETQYF
DNA: TGCGCCAGCAGCCTGGGGACTAGCGGGGCGGAGACCCAGTACTTC

size: .
V: TRBV19
J: TRBJ2-1
D: .
CDR3: CASSKEGTLTNEQFF
DNA: TGTGCCAGTAGTAAAGAGGGAACATTGACCAATGAGCAGTTCTTC

size: .
V: TRBV29-1
J: TRBJ1-2
D: .
CDR3: CSVLVGYGYTF
DNA: TGCAGCGTTCTGGTCGGCTATGGCTACACCTTC

size: once
V: TRBV4-3
J: TRBJ2-7
D: .
CDR3: CASSQEWGSYEQYF
DNA: TGCGCCAGCAGCCAAGAGTGGGGCTCCTACGAGCAGTACTTC

size: .
V: TRBV30
J: TRBJ2-7
D: .
CDR3: CAWSVTGVQSYEQYF
DNA: TGTGCCTGGAGTGTAACGGGAGTTCAGTCCTACGAGCAGTACTTC

size: .
V: TRBV4-1
J: TRBJ2-2
D: .
CDR3: CASSPLLDTGELFF
DNA: TGCGCCAGCAGCCCACTACTAGACACCGGGGAGCTGTTTTTT

size: .
V: TRBV30
J: TRBJ1-1
D: .
CDR3: CAWSLGGTEAFF
DNA: TGTGCCTGGAGTTTAGGGGGCACTGAAGCTTTCTTT

size: .
V: TRBV27
J: TRBJ1-2
D: .
CDR3: CASSLGPSIGYTF
DNA: TGTGCCAGCAGTTTGGGCCCTTCGATCGGCTACACCTTC

size: .
V: TRBV4-2
J: TRBJ2-5
D: .
CDR3: CASSQETGEETQYF
DNA: TGTGCCAGCAGCCAAGAGACAGGAGAAGAGACCCAGTACTTC

size: .
V: TRBV7-2
J: TRBJ2-1
D: .
CDR3: CASSPLGLYNEQFF
DNA: TGTGCCAGCAGCCCATTGGGACTTTACAATGAGCAGTTCTTC

size: .
V: TRBV7-2
J: TRBJ1-1
D: .
CDR3: CASSLVLTEAFF
DNA: TGTGCCAGCAGCTTAGTACTAACTGAAGCTTTCTTT

size: .
V: TRBV25-1
J: TRBJ2-5
D: .
CDR3: CASSVGVGSQETQYF
DNA: TGTGCCAGCAGTGTTGGGGTAGGGTCCCAAGAGACCCAGTACTTC

size: .
V: TRBV4-1
J: TRBJ2-7
D: TRBD2
CDR3: CASSPTLAGAYEQYF
DNA: TGCGCCAGCAGCCCGACCCTAGCGGGAGCCTACGAGCAGTACTTC

size: .
V: TRBV29-1
J: TRBJ2-1
D: .
CDR3: CSVVWDSYNEQFF
DNA: TGCAGCGTTGTGTGGGACTCCTACAATGAGCAGTTCTTC

size: .
V: TRBV18
J: TRBJ2-4
D: .
CDR3: CASSPSTGLQNIQYF
DNA: TGTGCCAGCTCACCCAGTACAGGGCTTCAAAACATTCAGTACTTC

size: once
V: TRBV6-5
J: TRBJ2-1
D: TRBD2
CDR3: CASSSGRANEQFF
DNA: TGTGCCAGCAGTAGCGGGAGGGCCAATGAGCAGTTCTTC

size: .
V: TRBV27
J: TRBJ1-1
D: .
CDR3: CASSFSGPRTTEAFF
DNA: TGTGCCAGCAGTTTCTCTGGGCCGCGAACAACTGAAGCTTTCTTT

size: .
V: TRBV5-5
J: TRBJ2-1
D: TRBD1
CDR3: CASSPLTGGHNEQFF
DNA: TGTGCCAGCAGCCCATTGACAGGGGGCCACAATGAGCAGTTCTTC

size: once
V: TRBV25-1
J: TRBJ2-4
D: .
CDR3: CASSEDSKAKNIQYF
DNA: TGTGCCAGCAGTGAGGACTCAAAAGCCAAAAACATTCAGTACTTC

size: .
V: TRBV19
J: TRBJ1-5
D: .
CDR3: CASSTVPGSNQPQHF
DNA: TGTGCCAGTAGCACCGTGCCGGGCAGCAATCAGCCCCAGCATTTT

size: .
V: TRBV10-3
J: TRBJ1-1
D: .
CDR3: CAIRDGMNTEAFF
DNA: TGTGCCATCAGGGACGGGATGAACACTGAAGCTTTCTTT

size: .
V: TRBV6-5
J: TRBJ1-5
D: .
CDR3: CASSYSTEDQPQHF
DNA: TGTGCCAGCAGTTACTCGACAGAAGATCAGCCCCAGCATTTT

size: .
V: TRBV5-6
J: TRBJ2-7
D: .
CDR3: CASSLDRSSYEQYF
DNA: TGTGCCAGCAGCTTGGACCGGTCCTCCTACGAGCAGTACTTC

size: .
V: TRBV7-9
J: TRBJ2-1
D: TRBD2
CDR3: CASGSSLAGDYNEQFF
DNA: TGTGCCAGCGGATCGTCACTAGCGGGGGATTACAATGAGCAGTTCTTC

size: .
V: TRBV6-4
J: TRBJ1-6
D: .
CDR3: CASSFLMLMVSPLHF
DNA: TGTGCCAGCAGTTTCCTGATGCTAATGGTGTCACCCCTCCACTTT

size: .
V: TRBV11-2
J: TRBJ2-1
D: TRBD2
CDR3: CASSDEMSGRADHEQFF
DNA: TGTGCCAGCAGCGACGAAATGAGCGGGAGGGCGGACCATGAGCAGTTCTTC

size: .
V: TRBV4-3
J: TRBJ2-1
D: .
CDR3: CASSPELGSSYNEQFF
DNA: TGCGCCAGCTCCCCAGAGCTCGGGAGCTCCTACAATGAGCAGTTCTTC

size: .
V: TRBV14
J: TRBJ2-2
D: TRBD1
CDR3: CASSQIGTVNTGELFF
DNA: TGTGCCAGCAGCCAGATAGGGACAGTGAACACCGGGGAGCTGTTTTTT

size: once
V: TRBV27
J: TRBJ2-1
D: TRBD2
CDR3: CASRGGLGYNEQFF
DNA: TGTGCCAGCAGAGGAGGACTAGGGTACAATGAGCAGTTCTTC

size: .
V: TRBV9
J: TRBJ1-1
D: .
CDR3: CASSVRVDMPNTEAFF
DNA: TGTGCCAGCAGCGTACGTGTTGACATGCCGAACACTGAAGCTTTCTTT

size: .
V: TRBV27
J: TRBJ2-1
D: .
CDR3: CASSTPYNEQFF
DNA: TGTGCCAGCAGTACCCCCTACAATGAGCAGTTCTTC

size: once
V: TRBV7-9
J: TRBJ2-7
D: .
CDR3: CASSHPDSSYEQYF
DNA: TGTGCCAGCAGCCACCCGGACAGTTCCTACGAGCAGTACTTC

size: .
V: TRBV7-2
J: TRBJ1-5
D: TRBD1
CDR3: CASSLALQGAQPQHF
DNA: TGTGCCAGCAGCTTAGCGCTTCAGGGGGCTCAGCCCCAGCATTTT

size: .
V: TRBV7-8
J: TRBJ1-5
D: .
CDR3: CASSLGGGNQPQHF
DNA: TGTGCCAGCAGCCTGGGGGGCGGCAATCAGCCCCAGCATTTT

size: .
V: TRBV27
J: TRBJ2-1
D: TRBD2
CDR3: CASSPPLAGIHGTYNEQFF
DNA: TGTGCCAGCAGTCCTCCACTAGCGGGGATACACGGGACCTACAATGAGCAGTTCTTC

size: few
V: TRBV7-6
J: TRBJ2-7
D: .
CDR3: CASSLGGAEQYF
DNA: TGTGCCAGCAGCTTAGGGGGGGCCGAGCAGTACTTC

size: .
V: TRBV9
J: TRBJ2-5
D: .
CDR3: CASSGNVRGETQYF
DNA: TGTGCCAGCAGCGGGAACGTGAGAGGAGAGACCCAGTACTTC

size: .
V: TRBV9
J: TRBJ2-1
D: .
CDR3: CASSVAAYNEQFF
DNA: TGTGCCAGCAGCGTGGCAGCCTACAATGAGCAGTTCTTC

size: .
V: TRBV13
J: TRBJ2-2
D: .
CDR3: CASLHTTKNTGELFF
DNA: TGTGCCAGTTTGCATACGACCAAGAACACCGGGGAGCTGTTTTTT

size: .
V: TRBV2
J: TRBJ1-3
D: .
CDR3: CASSGGWVYSGNTIYF
DNA: TGTGCCAGCAGTGGGGGATGGGTTTATTCTGGAAACACCATATATTTT

size: .
V: TRBV27
J: TRBJ2-3
D: .
CDR3: CASSPGAYGTDTQYF
DNA: TGTGCCAGCAGCCCCGGGGCCTATGGGACAGATACGCAGTATTTT

size: .
V: TRBV19
J: TRBJ2-5
D: TRBD2
CDR3: CASSRGLAEEETQYF
DNA: TGTGCCAGTAGTCGGGGACTAGCGGAAGAAGAGACCCAGTACTTC

size: .
V: TRBV27
J: TRBJ1-2
D: TRBD1
CDR3: CASSSGPPGGYGYTF
DNA: TGTGCCAGCAGTTCTGGGCCCCCAGGGGGCTATGGCTACACCTTC

size: .
V: TRBV19
J: TRBJ2-3
D: .
CDR3: CASTPTGYSTDTQYF
DNA: TGTGCCAGTACCCCGACAGGTTATAGCACAGATACGCAGTATTTT

size: .
V: TRBV19
J: TRBJ2-5
D: TRBD2
CDR3: CASSYTSGSGETQYF
DNA: TGTGCCAGTAGTTATACTAGCGGGAGCGGGGAGACCCAGTACTTC

size: .
V: TRBV28
J: TRBJ2-3
D: TRBD1
CDR3: CASMTGRTDTQYF
DNA: TGTGCCAGCATGACAGGGCGGACAGATACGCAGTATTTT

size: once
V: TRBV28
J: TRBJ2-1
D: .
CDR3: CASSPDPPNEQFF
DNA: TGTGCCAGCAGCCCGGACCCGCCTAATGAGCAGTTCTTC

size: .
V: TRBV19
J: TRBJ1-3
D: .
CDR3: CASSASGFSGNTIYF
DNA: TGTGCCAGTAGTGCCTCAGGCTTCTCTGGAAACACCATATATTTT

size: .
V: TRBV7-6
J: TRBJ1-1
D: .
CDR3: CASSFSGDLPLTGAFF
DNA: TGTGCCAGCAGCTTCTCTGGGGACTTGCCCTTAACTGGGGCTTTCTTT

size: .
V: TRBV6-5
J: TRBJ2-5
D: TRBD1
CDR3: CASSKQGKGETQYF
DNA: TGTGCCAGCAGCAAACAGGGGAAGGGGGAGACCCAGTACTTC

size: .
V: TRBV6-4
J: TRBJ2-1
D: TRBD1
CDR3: CASSEWDRANEQFF
DNA: TGTGCCAGCAGTGAATGGGACAGGGCCAATGAGCAGTTCTTC

size: .
V: TRBV2
J: TRBJ2-3
D: TRBD1
CDR3: CASSGPGQGADTQYF
DNA: TGTGCCAGCAGTGGACCGGGACAGGGGGCTGATACGCAGTATTTT

size: .
V: TRBV4-3
J: TRBJ1-1
D: .
CDR3: CASSDTTEAFF
DNA: TGCGCCAGCAGTGACACCACTGAAGCTTTCTTT

size: .
V: TRBV6-5
J: TRBJ2-2
D: .
CDR3: CASSYSIITGELFF
DNA: TGTGCCAGCAGTTACTCGATCATTACCGGGGAGCTGTTTTTT

size: .
V: TRBV18
J: TRBJ1-5
D: .
CDR3: CASSPTEIQPQHF
DNA: TGTGCCAGCTCACCAACGGAAATTCAGCCCCAGCATTTT

size: .
V: TRBV6-6
J: TRBJ1-1
D: TRBD1
CDR3: CASSYSFRTGNTEAFF
DNA: TGTGCCAGCAGTTACTCTTTTCGGACAGGAAACACTGAAGCTTTCTTT

size: .
V: TRBV27
J: TRBJ2-3
D: TRBD2
CDR3: CASRREGLAGGPPLSDTQYF
DNA: TGTGCCAGCAGGAGAGAGGGACTAGCGGGAGGGCCACCTTTATCGGATACGCAGTATTTT

size: .
V: TRBV9
J: TRBJ1-2
D: .
CDR3: CASSSGTEGGNGYTF
DNA: TGTGCCAGCAGCTCAGGGACCGAGGGCGGGAATGGCTACACCTTC